This T cell receptor beta chain derives from a study of blood T cell repertoires in COVID-19. On the study more broadly: Both acute and convalescent COVID-19 samples were obtained from the United States, Italy and Spain.

This CDR3 has 12 amino acids. Germline CDR1 reads LGHDT; CDR2 reads YNNKEL (reference sequence). The germline V and J ends were trimmed by 5 bases and 3 bases, with 6 bases remaining between them. The repertoire was sequenced with immunoSEQ multiplex PCR; TCRdb's copy has only in-frame clones and lacks some. The sample holds around 130,000 clones, roughly 80% seen once. Sequencing used peripheral blood. The sequence was collected from a woman in her 50s with acute or convalescent COVID-19. This chain links TRBV3-1 (or the pseudogene TRBV3-2) with TRBJ2-3, with D hard to call. The DNA of the CDR3 is TGTGCCAGCAGCTCATCAACAGATACGCAGTATTTT. It encodes CASSSSTDTQYF.